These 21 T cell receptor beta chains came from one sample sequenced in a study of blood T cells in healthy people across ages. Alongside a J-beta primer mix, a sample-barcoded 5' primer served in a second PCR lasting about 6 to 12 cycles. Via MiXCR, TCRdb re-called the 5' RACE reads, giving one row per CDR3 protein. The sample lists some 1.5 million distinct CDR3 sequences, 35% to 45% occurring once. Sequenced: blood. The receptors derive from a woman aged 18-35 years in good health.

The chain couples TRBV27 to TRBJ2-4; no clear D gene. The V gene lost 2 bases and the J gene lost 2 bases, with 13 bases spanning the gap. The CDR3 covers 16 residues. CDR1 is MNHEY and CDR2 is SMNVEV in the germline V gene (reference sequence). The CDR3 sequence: CASSLRSSSTKNIQYF. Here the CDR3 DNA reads TGTGCCAGCAGTTTAAGGAGTTCGTCGACCAAAAACATTCAGTACTTC.

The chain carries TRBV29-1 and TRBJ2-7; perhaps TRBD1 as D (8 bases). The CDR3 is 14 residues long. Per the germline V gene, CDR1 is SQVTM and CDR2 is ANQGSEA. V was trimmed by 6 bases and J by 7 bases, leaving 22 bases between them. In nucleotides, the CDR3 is TGCAGCGTCCACAGGGGGGGGGAGTCGATTGAGCAGTACTTC. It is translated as CSVHRGGESIEQYF.

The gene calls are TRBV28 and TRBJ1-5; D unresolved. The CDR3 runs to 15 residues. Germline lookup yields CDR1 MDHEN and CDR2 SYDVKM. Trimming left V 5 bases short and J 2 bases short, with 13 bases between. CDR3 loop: CASSPLGWGNQPQHF. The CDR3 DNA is TGTGCCAGCAGTCCTCTGGGTTGGGGCAATCAGCCCCAGCATTTT. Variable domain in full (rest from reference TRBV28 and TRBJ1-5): DVKVTQSSRYLVKRTGEKVFLECVQDMDHENMFWYRQDPGLGLRLIYFSYDVKMKEKGDIPEGYSVSREKKERFSLILESASTNQTSMYLCASSPLGWGNQPQHFGDGTRLSIL.

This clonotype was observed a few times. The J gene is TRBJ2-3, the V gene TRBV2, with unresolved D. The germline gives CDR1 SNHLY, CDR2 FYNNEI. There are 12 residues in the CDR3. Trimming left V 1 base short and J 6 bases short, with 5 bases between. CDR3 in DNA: TGTGCCAGCAGTGAAGTGTCCGATACGCAGTATTTT. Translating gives CASSEVSDTQYF.

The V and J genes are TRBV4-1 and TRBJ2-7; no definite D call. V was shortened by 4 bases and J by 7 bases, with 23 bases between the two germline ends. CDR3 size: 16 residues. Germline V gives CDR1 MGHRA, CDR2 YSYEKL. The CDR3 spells CASSRVFGSSYNEQYF. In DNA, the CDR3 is TGCGCCAGCAGCCGAGTTTTCGGGTCCTCCTACAATGAGCAGTACTTC.

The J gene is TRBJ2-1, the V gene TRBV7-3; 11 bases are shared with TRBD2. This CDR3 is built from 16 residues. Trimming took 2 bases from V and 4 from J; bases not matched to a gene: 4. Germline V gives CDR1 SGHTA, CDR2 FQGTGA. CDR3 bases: TGTGCCAGCAGCTTATTTTCTAGCGGGGGGTACAATGAGCAGTTCTTC. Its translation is CASSLFSSGGYNEQFF.

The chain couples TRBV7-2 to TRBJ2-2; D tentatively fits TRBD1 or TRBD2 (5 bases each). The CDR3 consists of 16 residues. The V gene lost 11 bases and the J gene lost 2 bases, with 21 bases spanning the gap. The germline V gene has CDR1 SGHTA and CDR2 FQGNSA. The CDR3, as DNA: TGTGCCTGCAAAGGTGCTGGGACCCTTAACACCGGGGAGCTGTTTTTT. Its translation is CACKGAGTLNTGELFF.

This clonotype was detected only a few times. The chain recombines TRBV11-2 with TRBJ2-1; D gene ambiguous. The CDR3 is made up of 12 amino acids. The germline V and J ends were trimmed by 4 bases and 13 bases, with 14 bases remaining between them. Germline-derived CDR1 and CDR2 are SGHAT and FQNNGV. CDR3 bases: TGTGCCAGCAGCTCCAGACTCAAAGGCCAGTTCTTC. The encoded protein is CASSSRLKGQFF. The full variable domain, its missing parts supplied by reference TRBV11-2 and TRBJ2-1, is EAGVAQSPRYKIIEKRQSVAFWCNPISGHATLYWYQQILGQGPKLLIQFQNNGVVDDSQLPKDRFSAERLKGVDSTLKIQPAKLEDSAVYLCASSSRLKGQFFGPGTRLTVL.

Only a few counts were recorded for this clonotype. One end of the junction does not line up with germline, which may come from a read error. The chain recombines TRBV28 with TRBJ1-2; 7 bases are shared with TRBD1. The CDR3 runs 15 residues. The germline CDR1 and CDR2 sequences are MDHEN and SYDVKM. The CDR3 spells CASSLWAGGRGRYTF. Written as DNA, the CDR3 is TGCGCCAGCAGTTTATGGGCAGGGGGTAGAGGTAGATACACCTTC.

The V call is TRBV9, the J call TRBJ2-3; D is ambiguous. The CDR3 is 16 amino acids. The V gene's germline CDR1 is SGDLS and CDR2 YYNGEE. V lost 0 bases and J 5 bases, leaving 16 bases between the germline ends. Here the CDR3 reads CASSVGRLGPGDTQYF. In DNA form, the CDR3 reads TGTGCCAGCAGCGTAGGCCGACTTGGCCCGGGAGATACGCAGTATTTT.

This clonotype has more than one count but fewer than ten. DNA of the CDR3: TGCGCCAGCAGCTTGGCCGTCGGATCGAAGGGCTACACCTTC. Protein product: CASSLAVGSKGYTF. The chain links TRBV5-1 to TRBJ1-2; D is undetermined. V was pared by 0 bases and J by 8 bases, with 14 bases between. The CDR3 contains 14 residues. CDR1 and CDR2 from the germline V gene are SGHRS and YFSETQ.

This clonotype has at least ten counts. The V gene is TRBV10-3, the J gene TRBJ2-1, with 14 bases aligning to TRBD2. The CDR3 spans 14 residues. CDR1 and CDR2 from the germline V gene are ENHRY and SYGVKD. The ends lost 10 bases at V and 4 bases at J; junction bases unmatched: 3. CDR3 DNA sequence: TGTGCCACACGGACTAGCGGGGGGTACAATGAGCAGTTCTTC. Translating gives CATRTSGGYNEQFF.

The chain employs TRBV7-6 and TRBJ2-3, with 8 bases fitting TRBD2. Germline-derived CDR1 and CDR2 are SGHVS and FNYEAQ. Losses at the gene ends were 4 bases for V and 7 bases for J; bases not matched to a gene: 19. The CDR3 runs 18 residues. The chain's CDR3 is CASSSLRTSWGKPHTQYF. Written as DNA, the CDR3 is TGTGCCAGCAGCTCCCTCCGGACTAGCTGGGGCAAACCTCATACGCAGTATTTT.

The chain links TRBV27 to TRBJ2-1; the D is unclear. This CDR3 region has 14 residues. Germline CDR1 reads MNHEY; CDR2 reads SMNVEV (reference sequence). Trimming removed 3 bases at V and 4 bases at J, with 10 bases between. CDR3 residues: CASSLQTMYNEQFF. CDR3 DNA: TGTGCCAGCAGTTTGCAGACAATGTACAATGAGCAGTTCTTC.

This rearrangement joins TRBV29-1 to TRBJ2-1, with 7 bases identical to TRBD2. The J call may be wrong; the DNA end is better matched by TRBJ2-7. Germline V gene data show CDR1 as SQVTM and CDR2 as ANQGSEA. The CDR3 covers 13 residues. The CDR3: CSAAGASYNEQYF. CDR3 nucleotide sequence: TGCAGCGCCGCGGGAGCCTCCTACAATGAGCAGTACTTC.

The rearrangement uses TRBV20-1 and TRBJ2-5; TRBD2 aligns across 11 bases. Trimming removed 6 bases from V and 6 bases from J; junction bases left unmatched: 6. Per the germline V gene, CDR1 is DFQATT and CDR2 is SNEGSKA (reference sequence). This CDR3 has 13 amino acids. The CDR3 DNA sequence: TGCAGTGCCTCGGCTAGCGGGAGGCAGACCCAGTACTTC. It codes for CSASASGRQTQYF.

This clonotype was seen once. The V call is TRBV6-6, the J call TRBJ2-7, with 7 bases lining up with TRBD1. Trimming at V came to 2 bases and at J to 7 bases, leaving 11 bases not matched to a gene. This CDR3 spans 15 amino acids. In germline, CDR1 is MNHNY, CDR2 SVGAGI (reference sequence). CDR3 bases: TGTGCCAGCAGTTACGACAGGGAACTGTACAATGAGCAGTACTTC. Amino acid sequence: CASSYDRELYNEQYF.

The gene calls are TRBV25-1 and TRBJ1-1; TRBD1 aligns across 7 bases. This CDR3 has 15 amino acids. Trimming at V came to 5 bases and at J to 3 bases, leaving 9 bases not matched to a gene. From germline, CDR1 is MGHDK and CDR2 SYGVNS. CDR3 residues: CASSIQGQDDTEAFF. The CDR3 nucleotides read TGTGCCAGCAGTATCCAAGGACAGGACGACACTGAAGCTTTCTTT.

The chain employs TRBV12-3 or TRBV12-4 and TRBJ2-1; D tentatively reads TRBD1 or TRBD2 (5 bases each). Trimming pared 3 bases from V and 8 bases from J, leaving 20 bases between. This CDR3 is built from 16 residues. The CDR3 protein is CASSFEAEQVGHEQFF. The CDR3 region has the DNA TGTGCCAGCAGTTTTGAAGCGGAACAAGTGGGGCATGAGCAGTTCTTC.

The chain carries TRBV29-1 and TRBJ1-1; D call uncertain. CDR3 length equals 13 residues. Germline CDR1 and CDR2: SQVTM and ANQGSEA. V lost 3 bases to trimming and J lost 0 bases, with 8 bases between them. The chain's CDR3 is CSVDRQLNTEAFF. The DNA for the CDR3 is TGCAGCGTTGATAGGCAGCTGAACACTGAAGCTTTCTTT.

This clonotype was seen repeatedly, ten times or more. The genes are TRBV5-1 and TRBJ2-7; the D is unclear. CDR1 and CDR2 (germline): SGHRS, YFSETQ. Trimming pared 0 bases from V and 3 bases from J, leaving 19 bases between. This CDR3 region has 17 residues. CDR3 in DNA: TGCGCCAGCAGCTTGGGGGTGTCTGTCGAAAACCGCTACGAGCAGTACTTC. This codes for CASSLGVSVENRYEQYF. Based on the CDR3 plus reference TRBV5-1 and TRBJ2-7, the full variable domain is KAGVTQTPRYLIKTRGQQVTLSCSPISGHRSVSWYQQTPGQGLQFLFEYFSETQRNKGNFPGRFSGRQFSNSRSEMNVSTLELGDSALYLCASSLGVSVENRYEQYFGPGTRLTVT.